The T cell receptor (beta chain) described here comes from a study of T cell responses to AZD1222 COVID-19 vaccine. Findings of the study overall: Spike-wide coverage was observed for vaccine-associated CD4 TCRs, with dominant responses at 160-218 and 743-854. Spike-specific TCR breadth and depth both grew after two AZD1222 doses. Targets within unmutated variant regions were reportedly found for nearly half of spike-specific TCRs.

Clones were sequenced by immunoSEQ multiplex PCR, and TCRdb holds only the in-frame ones, with some missing. The sample yields around 100,000 clones, less than 95% seen once. The CDR3 has 15 residues. With 1 base clipped from V and 2 bases from J, the junction kept 2 bases outside the gene matches. Germline-derived CDR1 and CDR2 are SGDLS and YYNGEE. With regard to this clone: Its specificity is unknown.

The source was peripheral blood, collected on day 0 of AZD1222 vaccination. This chain connects TRBV9 to TRBJ2-1, with 8 bases aligning to TRBD2. The source is an adult in good health. The CDR3 DNA follows: TGTGCCAGCAGCGTATCGGGGGGGCCCTACAATGAGCAGTTCTTC. It yields the protein CASSVSGGPYNEQFF.